Listed below are T cell receptor beta chains from one sample, sequenced in a study of blood T cell repertoires in COVID-19. The table came from immunoSEQ multiplex PCR; TCRdb's copy has only in-frame clones and leaves some out. Here the sample spans about 170,000 clones, roughly nine tenths being singletons. Input material: peripheral blood. The receptors were gathered from a woman of 80 years or more in a cohort sampled during active or convalescent COVID-19. CDR3s include the opening cysteine and the closing phenylalanine or tryptophan. D genes are given only for firm matches. Not all rows give a size; the values are once, few, many and, for expanded clones, a class.

TRBD1	TRBV28	NA	TRBJ1-5	TGTGCCAGCAGGACAAGGACAGGGATGAGCAATCAGCCCCAGCATTTT	CASRTRTGMSNQPQHF
TRBD1	TRBV7-9	NA	TRBJ1-1	TGTGCCAGCAGCTTAGATGCGACAGGGCTGACTTTCTTT	CASSLDATGLTFF
NA	TRBV20-1	NA	TRBJ1-4	TGCAGTGCTAGCATCAATGAAAAACTGTTTTTT	CSASINEKLFF
TRBD1	TRBV27	NA	TRBJ2-7	TGTGCCAGCCGAGGCCCGGACAGGGTTCGTCGGCAGTACTTC	CASRGPDRVRRQYF
TRBD2	TRBV5-1	few	TRBJ2-7	TGCGCCAGCAGCTGGCGGGGGGCCAGCTCCTACGAGCAGTACTTC	CASSWRGASSYEQYF
NA	TRBV5-1	NA	TRBJ1-6	TGCGCCAGCAGCTTGGCATTAGGTGGAGGGGTTTCACCCCTCCACTTT	CASSLALGGGVSPLHF
TRBD2	TRBV4-1	NA	TRBJ2-3	TGCGCCAGCAGCCACAACCCGGCTAGCGGAAACCAGCTTACAGATACGCAGTATTTT	CASSHNPASGNQLTDTQYF
TRBD2	TRBV24-1	NA	TRBJ2-1	TGTGCCACCAGTGCCCGGGGGGGCGCTAATGCCCGGGAGGGCTACAATGAGCAGTTCTTC	CATSARGGANAREGYNEQFF
NA	TRBV9	NA	TRBJ2-3	TGTGCCAGCAGCGTAGACCAGGATACGCAGTATTTT	CASSVDQDTQYF
TRBD2	TRBV5-6	NA	TRBJ2-3	TGTGCCAGCAGCTTGGCCCTCTCCGGGACTAGCGGCACAGATACGCAGTATTTT	CASSLALSGTSGTDTQYF
TRBD1	TRBV4-3	NA	TRBJ1-5	TGCGCCAGCAGCCAAGATAATTTGGGGACAGCCGGGCCCCAGCATTTT	CASSQDNLGTAGPQHF
NA	TRBV4-1	NA	TRBJ1-4	TGCGCCAGCAGCCAAGTTTTGAGGGAAAAACTGTTTTTT	CASSQVLREKLFF
NA	TRBV28	NA	TRBJ1-1	TGTGCCAACAATCCCCCAGGCCCAGTGGTCGCTGAAGCTTTCTTT	CANNPPGPVVAEAFF
TRBD1	TRBV7-2	NA	TRBJ1-5	TGTGCCAGCAGCCCATACAGGGGCCGACAGCCCCAGCATTTT	CASSPYRGRQPQHF
NA	TRBV7-9	NA	TRBJ2-7	TGTGCCAGCAGCACGATGGGACTCCAATACGAGCAGTACTTC	CASSTMGLQYEQYF
NA	TRBV30	NA	TRBJ1-1	TGTGCCTGGACCATCCGGGGACTGATGAACACTGAAGCTTTCTTT	CAWTIRGLMNTEAFF
NA	TRBV7-9	NA	TRBJ2-5	TGTGCCAGCAGCTTAGTCGACCGGGGGGAGACCCAGTACTTC	CASSLVDRGETQYF
NA	TRBV27	NA	TRBJ2-7	TGTGCCAGCAGCCATAAGGCAGGTGGGTCCTACGAGCAGTACTTC	CASSHKAGGSYEQYF
NA	TRBV28	NA	TRBJ2-3	TGTGCCAGCAGTGAGGACGGACTATACACAGATACGCAGTATTTT	CASSEDGLYTDTQYF
NA	TRBV30	NA	TRBJ1-4	TGTGCCTGGAGTAAGCTCCCTGAAACTAATGAAAAACTGTTTTTT	CAWSKLPETNEKLFF
NA	TRBV12-3/TRBV12-4	NA	TRBJ2-3	TGTGCCAGCAGCGACAGCAGCACAGATACGCAGTATTTT	CASSDSSTDTQYF
NA	TRBV14	once	TRBJ1-4	TGTGCCAGCAGCCAAGATCCGAGGAGCCTCCGCCCTAATGAAAAACTGTTTTTT	CASSQDPRSLRPNEKLFF
NA	TRBV19	few	TRBJ1-5	TGTGCCAGTAGTATACATGGGGGCCCGCCCCAGCATTTT	CASSIHGGPPQHF
TRBD2	TRBV10-3	NA	TRBJ2-3	TGTGCCACCCTAGCGGGACTGACGGCAGATACGCAGTATTTT	CATLAGLTADTQYF
NA	TRBV5-1	NA	TRBJ2-3	TGCGCCAGCAGCTTTGGCAACGCACCAGGGAAAGATACGCAGTATTTT	CASSFGNAPGKDTQYF
NA	TRBV24-1	NA	TRBJ1-6	TGTGCCACCAGTGATCACAGGGTGCAAGGTTCACCCCTCCACTTT	CATSDHRVQGSPLHF
NA	TRBV19	NA	TRBJ2-5	TGTGCCAGTAGTAGGGGTCCCAGGGGCATTGAAGAGACCCAGTACTTC	CASSRGPRGIEETQYF
NA	TRBV28	NA	TRBJ1-1	TGTGCCAGCAGTTTAATACAGATGAACACTGAAGCTTTCTTT	CASSLIQMNTEAFF